The subject of this entry is one T cell receptor (beta chain). Its matching antigen is unknown. The sample originates from a study of T cell responses to AZD1222 COVID-19 vaccine. Points from the study as a whole: A mostly white British donor set with more females was recruited, and clonal diversity was possibly underestimated. Spike regions recognized by vaccine-associated CD4 TCRs spanned the protein, led by 160-218 and 743-854. Nearly half of spike-specific TCRs reportedly target variant regions that are unmutated in the B.1.351 and B.1.1.7 variants.

In germline, CDR1 is SGHVS, CDR2 FQNEAQ. The CDR3 is made up of 15 amino acids. J lost 7 bases, V lost 6 bases, and 9 bases had no gene match. The assay was immunoSEQ multiplex PCR, and TCRdb's table has in-frame clones only and misses some. The sample includes 150,000 to 200,000 clones, more than 90% of them seen just once. Here the sequenced sample was peripheral blood, taken 28 days after the second dose of the MenACWY control vaccine. This sequence joins TRBV7-8 and TRBJ2-1, with TRBD2 identical over 10 bases. The sequence was obtained from an adult who received the MenACWY meningococcal vaccine as a control. The CDR3 loop is CASSLLAGVGNEQFF. The CDR3 region has the DNA TGTGCCAGCAGTCTTCTAGCGGGAGTTGGGAATGAGCAGTTCTTC.